This T cell receptor beta chain is drawn from a study of blood T cells in healthy people across ages (dated by TCRdb to between 2014 and 2017). In terms of the full investigation: Template switching captured roughly one uniquely barcoded TCR beta cDNA molecule per two T cells in model experiments. The donors were divided into four age groups: young (average roughly 15 years), middle-aged (about 40), aged (approximately 62) and long-lived (around 87). Two additional independent replicas of 1 million unique cDNA reads from the same blood draw were analyzed for two donors (one aged 18 to 29 and one aged 80 or older). Age-related changes in TCR beta repertoire diversity were measured in the study by deep sequencing normalized with unique cDNA molecular identifiers. Donors of different ages were randomly distributed across sequencing lanes to avoid experimental bias. Study-wide findings and limitations: The long-lived group showed more naive CD4+ T cells, fewer expanded clones and increased TCR diversity than the aged group, suggesting age selection. Because donor CMV infection status was unknown, age-related changes in expanded clonotypes were potentially confounded. Observed TCR beta diversity per million T cells fell roughly linearly with age, and a significant reduction was already apparent by age roughly 40. Estimates of total diversity from one million sequenced T cells were regarded as lower bounds and underestimates. A strong correlation was found between observed TCR beta diversity and the percentage of naive T cells measured by flow cytometry. Conclusive comparison of naive and antigen-experienced compartments was prevented by the profiling of bulk unsorted PBMCs.

Systemically healthy Caucasian individuals from Russia, approximately 39 in total and aged about 6 to 90 years, were included as donors. Each donor gave 9 to 10 milliliters of peripheral blood, collected into EDTA-treated Vacutainer tubes. Ficoll-Paque density-gradient centrifugation was used to isolate PBMCs, with at least 7 million obtained per sample. Trizol reagent was used to extract total RNA from the PBMCs, yielding at least 6 micrograms per sample. The percentages of naive CD45RAhigh/CD27high T cells were determined by flow cytometry on a PBMC aliquot from every donor. Library preparation employed 5' RACE. Sequenced using an Illumina HiSeq 2500. A second 7 to 11 cycle PCR used a sample-barcoded 5' primer and a J-beta primer mix. A unique molecular identifier was introduced onto each TCR beta cDNA molecule by a template-switch 5' adaptor carrying 12 random nucleotides. Each sample yielded at least 2.5 million CDR3-containing paired-end reads. First-strand cDNA was synthesized from all RNA with the Mint cDNA synthesis kit, primed by a TRBC-specific oligonucleotide. After uracil-DNA glycosylase treatment, a first 18-cycle PCR used universal primers M1SS and BC2_uni_R on all cDNA. On the study's bioinformatics: Normalization of each sample was performed by random selection of 1 million high-quality reads, each carrying a distinct molecular identifier. Reads sharing molecular identifiers were discarded rather than binned into consensus sequences. MiTCR, run with a Q25 quality threshold and the strictest error-elimination algorithm, handled CDR3 identification, clonotype clustering and error correction. A nonparametric unseen species model with Euler transformation was used to estimate lower-bound total TCR beta diversity. TCRdb trimmed the raw reads at Q25, called clones with MiXCR and kept productive beta chains. When rows share a CDR3 protein, they turn into one entry using the most common DNA and genes. It is TCRdb's table, rather than the study itself, that gives the V and J calls and clone size. In this sample the table shows fewer than 950,000 distinct CDR3 sequences, roughly 50% of which occur a single time. Approximately 41% of the sample belongs to the ten largest clones.

In the case of this clonotype: Its antigen is currently not known. No per-base quality is available; no much larger clone lies one base away.

Sequencing was performed on blood. The clonotype was recovered from a man older than 75 in good health.

The encoded CDR3 is CASSRPALVGNEQFF. At the DNA level, the sequence is TGTGCCAGCAGTCGCCCCGCCCTAGTCGGCAATGAGCAGTTCTTC. The chain is assembled from TRBV6-5 and TRBJ2-1; the D gene is unclear. The CDR3 runs 15 residues from the cysteine to the phenylalanine. Only the CDR3 DNA stays, 45 bases, in frame from base 1. CDR1 and CDR2, looked up from the germline V gene, are MNHEY and SVGAGI. V lost 5 bases and J lost 6 bases; the stretch between them is 17 bases long.